This TCR beta chain was documented in a study of T cells in Graves' hyperthyroidism and ophthalmopathy. Findings and caveats of the study: Blood also held most thyroid clonotypes expanded beyond 0.001.

Remarks on this clonotype: What it recognizes is unknown. A read error may be the cause here, since a much bigger clone is one base away.

Uncontrolled infection, other autoimmune disease, pregnancy or lactation excluded patients. Diagnoses were established using clinical symptoms, serum thyroxine and TRAb, thyroid ultrasound and orbital computed tomography. Amplification yielded TCR beta CDR3 regions, with RNA transcripts as the source. During a first-round RT-PCR of the TCR CDR3, the HTBI primer set was used. TCRdb used MiXCR to reprocess the multiplex PCR reads, holding one entry per CDR3 protein. The table has more than 350,000 distinct CDR3 sequences, over 12% seen once. The length of the CDR3 is 15 residues. Unmatched junction bases numbered 9, after V lost 6 bases and J lost 4 bases. The germline V gene has CDR1 SGHAT and CDR2 FQNNGV.

Sequencing was performed on blood. This sequence was found in a woman aged 55-70 years with Graves' ophthalmopathy. The V and J genes are TRBV11-2 and TRBJ2-1, with TRBD2 matching 7 bases. DNA for the CDR3: TGTGCCAGCAGTACTGCTTGCGGGAGTTACAATGAGCAGTTCTTC. Translating gives CASSTACGSYNEQFF.